The present TCR beta chain was sequenced within a study of Ad26.COV2.S vaccination and SARS-CoV-2 variants. Only in-frame clones appear in the TCRdb table, and some are missing; sequencing was by immunoSEQ multiplex PCR. There are around 450,000 clones in the sample; 90% occur only once, and roughly 3.9% lies in the top ten. Treatment of the sample: around 19 received Ad26.COV2.S at low or high dose, single or two shots; 5 received placebo; per-sample allocation not given. On day 63 after the first injection, vaccine and placebo recipients gave samples. Germline V gene sequence: CDR1 SEHNR, CDR2 FQNEAQ (reference sequence). This CDR3 is built from 17 residues. Trimming took 3 bases from V and 2 from J; bases not matched to a gene: 12.

The TCR sequence derives from a person between 18 and 59 years old who received the Ad26.COV2.S COVID-19 vaccine or a placebo. The rearrangement uses TRBV7-9 and TRBJ1-2, with 7 bases that match TRBD1. Source: peripheral blood, taken in a trial of Ad26.COV2.S vaccine versus placebo. CDR3 protein: CASSFGSAGGINYGYTF. The CDR3 bases are TGTGCCAGCAGCTTTGGGTCGGCAGGGGGAATCAACTATGGCTACACCTTC.